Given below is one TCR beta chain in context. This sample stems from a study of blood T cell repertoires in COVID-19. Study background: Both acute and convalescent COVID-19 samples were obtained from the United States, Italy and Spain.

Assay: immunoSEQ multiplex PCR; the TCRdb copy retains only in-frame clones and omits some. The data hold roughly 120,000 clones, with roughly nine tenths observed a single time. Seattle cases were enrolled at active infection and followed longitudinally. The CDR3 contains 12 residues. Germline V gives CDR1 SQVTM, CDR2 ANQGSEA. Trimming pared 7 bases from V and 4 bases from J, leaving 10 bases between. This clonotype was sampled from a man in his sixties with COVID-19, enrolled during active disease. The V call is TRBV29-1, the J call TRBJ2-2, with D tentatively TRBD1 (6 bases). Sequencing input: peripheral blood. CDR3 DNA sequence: TGCAGCGGTCCGGACAGCACCGGGGAGCTGTTTTTT. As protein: CSGPDSTGELFF.